Described below is a single T cell receptor beta chain sequence and its context. The antigen remains undetermined. This CDR3 is built from 10 residues. The germline gives CDR1 DFQATT, CDR2 SNEGSKA (reference sequence). Trimming left V 6 bases short and J 8 bases short, with 10 bases between. This sample stems from a study of T cells in localized non-small cell lung cancer. Profiled with immunoSEQ multiplex PCR; TCRdb holds only in-frame clones, not every one. The sample holds approximately 57,000 clones, about nine tenths seen once. Findings of the study overall: The highest T cell clonality was in uninvolved adjacent lung, above tumor.

This clonotype originated in a woman between 35 and 70 years old with stage I lung adenocarcinoma. This specimen was peripheral blood, taken before any cancer treatment. This chain uses TRBV20-1 with TRBJ1-2, with D perhaps matching TRBD1 (5 bases). The CDR3 nucleotides are TGCAGTGCGGCAGGGTTGGGCTACACCTTC. Its translation: CSAAGLGYTF.